This TCR beta chain came from a study of cytomegalovirus exposure and HLA in healthy donors (dated by TCRdb to about 2017). In terms of the full investigation: An earlier analysis of under 600 of the donors reported 250 to 300 Gb of sequence data and roughly 110 million unique TCR beta sequences from approximately 180 million T cells. Approximately 300 gigabases of sequencing data and around 90 million unique TCR sequences made up an early release that covered several hundred HLA-typed donors. Among the roughly 390 genotyped donors, around 81% belonged to the genetic ancestry cluster associated with self-reported Caucasian donors. The study aimed to test whether signatures of past pathogen exposure could be identified by cataloging public T cell receptors. The study profiled the T cell repertoires of 550 to 700 subjects by immunosequencing and related them to cytomegalovirus serostatus. In addition to the first cohort of roughly 700 subjects, a separate validation cohort of about 120 different subjects was used. To predict cytomegalovirus infection status, the study combined high-throughput TCR immunosequencing, statistical association of individual TCRs with disease status, and machine learning. To study patterns of TCR occurrence, a later analysis re-analyzed previously published TCR beta repertoires from under 750 donors and added high-resolution HLA genotyping. Rather than using new phenotypic data, the later analysis identified candidate immune exposures from TCR beta sequences and from how often those sequences occurred across donors. An earlier analysis of a few hundred of the donors applied high-throughput TCR beta sequencing to assess whether each TCR beta V gene segment acted as functional or pseudogenic. Donor age, sex, ethnicity and CMV serostatus were compiled together with the repertoire data. Genome-wide SNP genotypes for about 55% of the 666 donors were used in a later genetic analysis, which treated that subset as a discovery cohort. Every discovery cohort repertoire had been produced on one sequencing platform. Both class I and class II loci were covered by HLA typing, at four-digit resolution. Typing coverage varied by locus: roughly 620-640 donors for A, B, C, DRB1 and DQB1; approximately 520 for DQA1; about 600 for DPA1; roughly 450 for DPB1. A few DR-DQ haplotypes were treated as single units for association and clustering because of strong linkage in the cohort. Across approximately 400 genotyped donors of the cohort, an average of about 240,000 unique TCR beta nucleotide sequences per donor were sequenced, and 15% to 20% of those sequences were non-productive.

In the case of this clone: The antigen it binds to is not known. Base qualities were left out, and no much larger clone turns up one base away.

The cohort consisted of some 670 healthy bone marrow donors. At the time of sampling, every cohort member was nominally healthy, though immune exposures that went unrecorded were likely present. The donor tested CMV seropositive and was one of the 289 seropositive cohort members. A peripheral blood sample was collected from each donor, and TCR beta sequencing was performed on peripheral blood mononuclear cells. Genomic DNA extraction from the blood cell samples was performed with the Qiagen DNeasy Blood Extraction Kit. The CDR3 runs 16 residues from the cysteine to the phenylalanine. The kept DNA is CDR3 alone, 48 bases in frame from the first base. A distance of 23 bases separates the germline ends of V and J, which lose 5 bases and 6 bases respectively. The germline V gene specifies SGHTA as CDR1 and FQGNSA as CDR2. The library was made by the immunoSEQ multiplex PCR assay. The multiplex PCR relied on a mix of 60 forward primers for TCR Vbeta segments and 13 reverse primers for TCR Jbeta segments. The CDR3 region of rearranged TCR beta genes was amplified from genomic DNA with a multiplex PCR assay. The Illumina HiSeq System was used to sequence the amplified TCR beta libraries as 87-base-pair reads. Regarding the original processing steps: In a later analysis, roughly 80 million unique TCR beta chains were counted across the approximately 620 repertoires, and roughly 11 million of these chains were shared by at least two donors. A nearest-neighbor algorithm error-corrected the raw reads and collapsed the reads into unique sequences, merging closely related sequences to remove PCR and sequencing errors. V, D and J gene segments were assigned by aligning CDR3 sequences to IMGT reference sequences. For a sequence to be retained, a match of at least six nucleotides was required to both a V gene segment and a J gene segment. Rearrangements were classified as productive when the CDR3 lacked stop codons and remained in frame with V and J, and all other rearrangements were classified as non-productive. CDR3 was defined according to IMGT convention as the region running from the second conserved V-encoded cysteine to the conserved J-encoded phenylalanine. The earlier analysis of 550 to 650 of the donors excluded any sequence lacking an unambiguous match to a single V gene segment. In an earlier analysis of 587 of the donors, V segments were called functional above 56.7% productive rearrangements and were called segregating when the between-donor standard deviation exceeded 5%. A statistical classification framework was built to diagnose cytomegalovirus status from the catalog of TCR beta chain sequences. In a later analysis, TCR nucleotide sequences were compared against IMGT/GENE-DB human TR gene sequences so that V and J genes could be assigned. A later analysis assigned CDR3 sequences and most-parsimonious VDJ recombination scenarios with the TCRdist pipeline. In a later analysis, each TCR beta chain was defined by its CDR3 amino acid sequence together with its V-gene family, and reads lacking a unique V-gene family were excluded. To address suspected cross-contamination and a sequencing artifact, a later analysis removed 550 to 750 highly shared, low-generation-probability nucleotide sequences. A later analysis calculated a clonal expansion index for each public chain from normalized within-repertoire ranks of inferred template counts. In a later analysis, generation probabilities were computed with a VDJ recombination model fitted to out-of-frame rearrangements, and the resulting probabilities were checked against IGoR. Hypergeometric tests were used in a later analysis to score TCR-TCR, TCR-HLA and TCR-CMV co-occurrence, with a repertoire-size bias correction applied to the TCR pairs. A later analysis estimated false discovery rates by permuting HLA or CMV assignments 20 times. In a later analysis, co-occurring TCRs were grouped with DBSCAN, and TCRdist sequence similarity was added when clustering was performed within HLA-allele-positive subsets. Repertoires with fewer than 30,000 or more than 120,000 public chains, plus five repertoires with anomalous nucleotide sharing, were excluded from co-occurrence clustering. Entries here come from immuneACCESS through TCRdb and include only in-frame sequences with V and J called. Some clones fail to appear in such tables; in the studies checked, an unresolved V gene covers under half of the shortfall, and the cause of the remainder is unknown. Clone size and V and J calls were adopted from that table, with D and trimming inferred from the DNA. The sample contains over 250,000 clones, roughly 85% of them found a single time. Of the sample, 4% is held by the ten largest clones.

The full study reports these points: In a later genetic analysis, fewer N-insertions in productive TCRs were reported among donors in an Asian-associated ancestry cluster than the roughly 700-donor mean. The classifier was reported to diagnose cytomegalovirus status with high specificity and sensitivity in both the original and validation cohorts. Only TCR beta chains were sequenced in this cohort, and the absence of alpha or paired-chain data limited detectable features. Immune exposure information for the cohort was limited to CMV serostatus. In a later analysis, HLA-associated TCR beta chains showed more clonal expansion and lower generation probabilities than non-associated chains that were equally common. The study gave a list of under 200 TCR beta chains associated with cytomegalovirus. The authors suggested that the approach could potentially be extended to other disease states and immunological phenotypes. The earlier analysis of some 560 of the donors excluded some 15 rarely observed V segments, including chromosome 9 orphons, because counts were too low. The presence/absence analyses assumed that sequencing depth was roughly uniform across donors, and that assumption may not be true. A cluster of highly shared sequence variants was judged likely to represent a technical artifact of the sequencing pipeline. In a later analysis, TCR association rates were found to vary across HLA loci, with the most associated TCRs seen for DRB1 alleles and the fewest for HLA-C alleles. A further reported finding was that TCR beta sequences accurately predicted the HLA-A and HLA-B alleles for most subjects in the first cohort. An association between a missense DCLRE1C variant and V-gene and J-gene trimming of TCR beta chains was found in a later genetic analysis and replicated in an independent cohort. In a later analysis, around 17,000 TCR beta sequences were associated with specific HLA alleles at a false discovery rate of 0.05. According to a later analysis, parvovirus B19, influenza, CMV and Epstein-Barr virus appeared linked to several top co-occurrence clusters. Across donors, most TCR sequences were observed very rarely, whereas some public TCRs were present in many individuals. In an earlier analysis of 587 of the donors, most TCR beta V segments appeared in productive rearrangements about 90% or about 30% of the time, broadly matching IMGT annotations. The 87-base-pair reads could not distinguish some IMGT-functional V segments, including TRBV6-2 and TRBV6-3, so those segments were excluded. When HLA alleles, especially DR and DQ, strongly co-occurred, attributing TCR associations to individual alleles was difficult. According to a later analysis, most CMV-associated TCR beta chains appeared to be HLA-restricted, and the HLA associations seemed to be driven largely by CMV exposure. HLA typing was unavailable for some donors at each locus, so association tests used only the typed subset. Linkage disequilibrium might explain the correlated functional status among segregating V segments, but an unknown experimental factor could not be excluded. In vitro tests confirmed that a few of the cytomegalovirus-associated TCR beta chains recognize cytomegalovirus antigens.

The sequence links TRBV7-2 to TRBJ2-7; 5 matching bases give a weak D call of TRBD2. This receptor was obtained from a man between 40 and 49 years old in good health and CMV-seropositive. The sequenced material came from PBMCs. The CDR3: CASSVRAGPEQAEQYF. The nucleotide sequence reads as follows: TGTGCCAGCAGCGTACGCGCGGGCCCAGAGCAAGCCGAGCAGTACTTC. The reference TRBV7-2 and TRBJ2-7 proteins fill in what lies around the CDR3, so the full variable domain reads GAGVSQSPSNKVTEKGKDVELRCDPISGHTALYWYRQSLGQGLEFLIYFQGNSAPDKSGLPSDRFSAERTGGSVSTLTIQRTQQEDSAVYLCASSVRAGPEQAEQYFGPGTRLTVT.